This T cell receptor beta chain was identified in a study of OX40 agonist ivuxolimab in advanced cancers. The assay was immunoSEQ multiplex PCR, and TCRdb's table has in-frame clones only and misses some. The table records about 50,000 clones, about 88% of them present only once. Germline V lookup: CDR1 SGDLS, CDR2 YYNGEE. This CDR3 contains 15 residues. Trimming took off 0 bases at V and 0 bases at J, with 7 bases between the two ends. With autoimmune disease history or systemic immunosuppression, patients were excluded. The specimen was CD4+ or CD8+ T cells sorted from blood, collected in a trial of the OX40 agonist ivuxolimab. J is TRBJ1-5 and V is TRBV9; no firm D call. The TCR sequence derives from an adult with an advanced solid tumor such as melanoma, head and neck, liver or kidney cancer. The CDR3, as DNA: TGTGCCAGCAGCGTAGAAGGGAGTAGCAATCAGCCCCAGCATTTT. The encoded protein is CASSVEGSSNQPQHF.